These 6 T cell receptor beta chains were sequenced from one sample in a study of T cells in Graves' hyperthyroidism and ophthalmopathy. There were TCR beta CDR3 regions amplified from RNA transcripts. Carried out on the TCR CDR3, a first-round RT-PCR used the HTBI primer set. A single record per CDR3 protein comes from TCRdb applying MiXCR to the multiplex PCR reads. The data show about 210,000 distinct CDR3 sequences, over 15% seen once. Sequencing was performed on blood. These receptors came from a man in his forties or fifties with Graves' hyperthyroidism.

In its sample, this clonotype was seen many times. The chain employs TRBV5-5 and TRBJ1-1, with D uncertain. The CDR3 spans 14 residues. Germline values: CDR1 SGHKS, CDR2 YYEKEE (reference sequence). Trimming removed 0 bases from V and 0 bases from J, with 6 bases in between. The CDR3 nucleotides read TGTGCCAGCAGCTTGGACCTCATGAACACTGAAGCTTTCTTT. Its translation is CASSLDLMNTEAFF.

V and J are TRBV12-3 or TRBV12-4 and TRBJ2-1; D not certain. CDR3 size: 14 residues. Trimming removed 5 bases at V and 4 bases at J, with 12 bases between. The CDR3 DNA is TGTGCCAGCAGTCCCAGATCCTATTACAATGAGCAGTTCTTC. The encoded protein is CASSPRSYYNEQFF.

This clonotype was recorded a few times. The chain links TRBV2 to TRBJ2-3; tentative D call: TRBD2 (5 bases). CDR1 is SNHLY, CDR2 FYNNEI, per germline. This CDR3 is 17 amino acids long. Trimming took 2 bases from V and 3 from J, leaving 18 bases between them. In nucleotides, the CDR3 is TGTGCCAGCAGTGAATTTCTGCGCCCCACTAGTACAGATACGCAGTATTTT. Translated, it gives CASSEFLRPTSTDTQYF.

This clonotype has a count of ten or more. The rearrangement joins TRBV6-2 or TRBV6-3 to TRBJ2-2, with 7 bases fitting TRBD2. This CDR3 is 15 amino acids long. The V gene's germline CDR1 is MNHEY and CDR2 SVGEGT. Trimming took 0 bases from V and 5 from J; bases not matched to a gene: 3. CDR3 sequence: CASSYSAGITGELFF. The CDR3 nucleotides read TGTGCCAGCAGTTACTCAGCGGGAATAACCGGGGAGCTGTTTTTT.

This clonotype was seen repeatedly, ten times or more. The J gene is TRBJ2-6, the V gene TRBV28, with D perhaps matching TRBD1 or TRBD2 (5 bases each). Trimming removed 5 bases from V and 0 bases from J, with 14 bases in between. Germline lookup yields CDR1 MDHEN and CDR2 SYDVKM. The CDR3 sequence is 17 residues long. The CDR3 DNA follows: TGTGCCAGCAGTCTGGGACGGCTCGTCTCTGGGGCCAACGTCCTGACTTTC. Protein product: CASSLGRLVSGANVLTF.

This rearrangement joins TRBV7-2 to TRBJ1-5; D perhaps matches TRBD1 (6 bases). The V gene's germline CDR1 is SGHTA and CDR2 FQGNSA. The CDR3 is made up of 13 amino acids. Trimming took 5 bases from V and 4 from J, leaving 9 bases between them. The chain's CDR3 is CASSQQGNQPQHF. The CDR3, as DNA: TGTGCCAGCAGCCAACAGGGAAATCAGCCCCAGCATTTT.